The clone carrying this T cell receptor beta chain was detected a few times. Its cognate antigen is unknown. From 5'RACE with constant-segment primers came TCR alpha and TCR beta cDNA libraries that carried sample barcodes and UMIs. TCRdb passed the 5' RACE reads through MiXCR, listing each CDR3 protein once. Of 85,000 to 130,000 distinct CDR3 sequences in the sample, around 12% were seen once. The CDR3 length is 14 residues. Trimming took off 0 bases at V and 8 bases at J, with 12 bases between the two ends. Germline V gene data show CDR1 as SGHDT and CDR2 as YYEEEE. The sample belongs to a study of T-cell memory formation after mild COVID-19. General observations from the study: Among CD4+ contracting clones, most were CM and EM, and CD8+ ones EMRA. Clones that shrank (day 15 to 85) were balanced CD4/CD8, whereas later expanders leaned CD4+.

The receptor was derived from an adult woman who had mild COVID-19 (a few samples of this study predate the infection). Cell type and time point are not known. The sample taken for sequencing was PBMCs or a T cell subset sorted from them (not recorded which). The chain couples TRBV5-6 to TRBJ2-1; D is unclear. In nucleotides, the CDR3 is TGTGCCAGCAGCTTGGGTAACTCCGTCTATGAGCAGTTCTTC. It is translated as CASSLGNSVYEQFF.